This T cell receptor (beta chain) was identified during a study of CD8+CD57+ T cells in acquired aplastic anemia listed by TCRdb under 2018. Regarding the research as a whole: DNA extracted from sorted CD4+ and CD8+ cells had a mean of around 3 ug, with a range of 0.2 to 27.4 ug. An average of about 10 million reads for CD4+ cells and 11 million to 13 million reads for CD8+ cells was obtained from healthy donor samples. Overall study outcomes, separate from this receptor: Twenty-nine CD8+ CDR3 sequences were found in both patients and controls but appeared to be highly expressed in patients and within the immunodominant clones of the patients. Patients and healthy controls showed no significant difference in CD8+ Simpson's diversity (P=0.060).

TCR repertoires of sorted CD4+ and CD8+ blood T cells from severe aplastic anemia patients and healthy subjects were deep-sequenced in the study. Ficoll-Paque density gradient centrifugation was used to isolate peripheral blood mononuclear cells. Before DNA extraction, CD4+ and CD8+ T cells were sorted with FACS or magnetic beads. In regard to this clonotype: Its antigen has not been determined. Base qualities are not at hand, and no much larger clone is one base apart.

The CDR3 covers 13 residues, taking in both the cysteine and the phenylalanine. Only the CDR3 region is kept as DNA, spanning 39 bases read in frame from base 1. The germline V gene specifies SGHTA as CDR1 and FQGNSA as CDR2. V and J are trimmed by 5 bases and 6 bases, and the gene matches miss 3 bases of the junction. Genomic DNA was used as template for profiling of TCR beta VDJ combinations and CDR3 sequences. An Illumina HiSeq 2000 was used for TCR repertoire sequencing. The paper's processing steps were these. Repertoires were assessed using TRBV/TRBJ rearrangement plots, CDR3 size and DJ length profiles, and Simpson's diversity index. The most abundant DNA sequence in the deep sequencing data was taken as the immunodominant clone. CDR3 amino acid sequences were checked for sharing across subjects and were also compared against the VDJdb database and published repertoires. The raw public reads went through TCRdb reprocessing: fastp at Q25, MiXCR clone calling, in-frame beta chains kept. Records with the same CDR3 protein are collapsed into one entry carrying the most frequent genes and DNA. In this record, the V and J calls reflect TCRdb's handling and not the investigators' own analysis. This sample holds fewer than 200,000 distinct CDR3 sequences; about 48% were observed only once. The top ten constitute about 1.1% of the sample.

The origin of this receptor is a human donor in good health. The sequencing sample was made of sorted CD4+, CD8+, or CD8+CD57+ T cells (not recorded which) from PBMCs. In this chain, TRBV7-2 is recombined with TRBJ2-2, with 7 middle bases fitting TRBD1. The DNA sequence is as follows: TGTGCCAGCAGCGTAGACAGGGCCGGGGAGCTGTTTTTT. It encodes CASSVDRAGELFF.